This is a list of T cell receptor beta chains from one sample in a study of blood T cells in healthy people across ages. TCRdb called the 5' RACE reads again in MiXCR, with one record for every CDR3 protein. The table has 1.5 million to 2 million distinct CDR3 sequences, 30% to 40% seen once. Sample: blood. These receptors were taken from a human donor in good health. CDR3s include the opening cysteine and the closing phenylalanine or tryptophan. Each record gives: J gene, clone size, D gene, V gene, CDR3 protein, CDR3 DNA. The D gene is left open where the match is weak. Expanded clones get a size class; other rows say once, few or many, or leave the size out.

TRBJ2-7 | few | TRBD1 | TRBV9 | CASSAQPGQGGEQYF | TGTGCCAGCAGCGCCCAGCCGGGACAGGGAGGCGAGCAGTACTTC
TRBJ2-3 | NA | NA | TRBV4-3 | CASSPWGPSTDTQYF | TGCGCCAGCAGCCCCTGGGGCCCCAGCACAGATACGCAGTATTTT
TRBJ1-1 | NA | NA | TRBV4-2 | CASSQDERGTEAFF | TGTGCCAGCAGCCAAGATGAGCGGGGAACTGAAGCTTTCTTT
TRBJ2-1 | few | TRBD1 | TRBV12-3/TRBV12-4 | CASTSGQDNYNEQFF | TGTGCCAGCACTTCAGGACAGGACAACTACAATGAGCAGTTCTTC
TRBJ2-5 | NA | NA | TRBV5-1 | CASSPLRQETQYF | TGCGCCAGCAGCCCCCTCCGCCAAGAGACCCAGTACTTC
TRBJ2-4 | NA | NA | TRBV7-9 | CASSLEEGEAKNIQYF | TGTGCCAGCAGCTTAGAAGAGGGGGAAGCCAAAAACATTCAGTACTTC
TRBJ2-7 | NA | NA | TRBV7-2 | CASSSLRGGPSEQYF | TGTGCCAGCAGCTCTTTGAGGGGGGGGCCCAGCGAGCAGTACTTC
TRBJ1-1 | NA | NA | TRBV7-9 | CASTNGGRLNTEAFF | TGTGCCAGCACCAACGGGGGACGGCTGAACACTGAAGCTTTCTTT
TRBJ2-4 | few | TRBD2 | TRBV20-1 | CSARDPSGGARGKNIQYF | TGCAGTGCTAGAGATCCTAGCGGGGGGGCCAGAGGCAAAAACATTCAGTACTTC
TRBJ2-5 | NA | NA | TRBV4-2 | CASSNQRVGETQYF | TGTGCCAGCAGCAACCAAAGGGTGGGGGAGACCCAGTACTTC
TRBJ2-3 | NA | NA | TRBV4-2 | CASSQEREPTDTQYF | TGTGCCAGCAGCCAAGAGAGGGAACCCACAGATACGCAGTATTTT
TRBJ1-1 | NA | NA | TRBV4-3 | CASSHQGRANTEAFF | TGCGCCAGCAGCCACCAGGGGAGGGCGAACACTGAAGCTTTCTTT
TRBJ1-2 | many | TRBD1 | TRBV29-1 | CSVTTGDGYTF | TGCAGCGTGACGACAGGGGATGGCTACACCTTC
TRBJ2-1 | few | NA | TRBV6-6 | CASSADLDTHNEQFF | TGTGCCAGCAGTGCGGACCTGGACACACACAATGAGCAGTTCTTC
TRBJ1-1 | NA | NA | TRBV6-6 | CASSYFRDLGTEAFF | TGTGCCAGCAGTTACTTCAGGGATCTGGGCACTGAAGCTTTCTTT
TRBJ1-2 | NA | NA | TRBV4-1 | CASSLGGETGNYGYTF | TGCGCCAGCAGCCTCGGGGGGGAAACAGGAAACTATGGCTACACCTTC
TRBJ2-3 | NA | NA | TRBV21-1 | CASSTHRSGGEDTQYF | TGTGCCAGCAGCACGCACCGTAGCGGGGGGGAAGATACGCAGTATTTT
TRBJ2-5 | NA | NA | TRBV4-1 | CASSQVTALQETQYF | TGCGCCAGCAGCCAAGTGACAGCCCTTCAAGAGACCCAGTACTTC
TRBJ2-3 | NA | NA | TRBV20-1 | CSAREVATGDTQYF | TGCAGTGCTAGAGAGGTTGCTACCGGCGATACGCAGTATTTT
TRBJ2-3 | few | NA | TRBV7-2 | CASSFSGTSSTDTQYF | TGTGCCAGCAGCTTCTCCGGGACGTCTAGCACAGATACGCAGTATTTT
TRBJ1-2 | NA | TRBD1 | TRBV7-6 | CASSELDRAHGYTF | TGTGCCAGCAGCGAACTAGACAGGGCCCATGGCTACACCTTC
TRBJ2-1 | few | NA | TRBV7-8 | CASSPRGTRGWNEQFF | TGTGCCAGCAGCCCCAGAGGGACTCGGGGATGGAATGAGCAGTTCTTC
TRBJ1-5 | NA | NA | TRBV5-1 | CASSRTSDQPQHF | TGCGCCAGCAGCCGAACTTCAGATCAGCCCCAGCATTTT
TRBJ1-2 | NA | NA | TRBV7-2 | CASTFTQGNPLGGYTF | TGTGCCAGCACCTTTACGCAGGGCAACCCTCTGGGGGGCTACACCTTC
TRBJ1-3 | few | NA | TRBV11-1 | CASSLDMSTGNTIYF | TGTGCCAGCAGCTTAGACATGTCCACCGGAAACACCATATATTTT
TRBJ2-7 | NA | TRBD1 | TRBV4-3 | CASSYGQGVYEQYF | TGCGCCAGCAGCTATGGACAGGGGGTCTACGAGCAGTACTTC
TRBJ1-2 | NA | NA | TRBV7-3 | CASSLRGGRITYGYTF | TGTGCCAGCAGCTTAAGGGGGGGGAGGATCACCTATGGCTACACCTTC
TRBJ2-4 | NA | NA | TRBV3-1 | CASSPSPEGLGPKNIQYF | TGTGCCAGCAGCCCATCCCCAGAGGGGCTCGGGCCCAAAAACATTCAGTACTTC
TRBJ1-4 | NA | NA | TRBV7-2 | CASSQTGPTNEKLFF | TGTGCCAGCAGCCAGACAGGTCCAACTAATGAAAAACTGTTTTTT
TRBJ1-6 | few | NA | TRBV10-3 | CAISESTGTPLHF | TGTGCCATCAGTGAGTCTACAGGAACACCCCTCCACTTT
TRBJ1-5 | few | TRBD1 | TRBV5-1 | CASSSRDRDQPQHF | TGCGCCAGCAGCTCCCGGGACAGGGATCAGCCCCAGCATTTT
TRBJ1-2 | few | TRBD1 | TRBV11-2 | CASSPRQGVSNYGYTF | TGTGCCAGCAGCCCCCGACAGGGGGTCTCTAACTATGGCTACACCTTC
TRBJ2-1 | NA | TRBD1 | TRBV11-2 | CASRKVGQVGSEQFF | TGTGCCAGCAGAAAGGTAGGACAGGTGGGAAGTGAGCAGTTCTTC
TRBJ1-2 | once | NA | TRBV5-1 | CASSLDGQSYGYTF | TGCGCCAGCAGCCTGGACGGACAGAGCTATGGCTACACCTTC